This is a list of T cell receptor beta chains from one sample in a study of cytomegalovirus exposure and HLA in healthy donors. This table comes from immunoSEQ multiplex PCR, and its TCRdb copy is limited to in-frame clones, with some not included. The sample holds approximately 38,000 clones. Source material: PBMCs. The receptors here all came from a human donor in good health. Both conserved end residues are part of each CDR3. Each record gives: CDR3 DNA, CDR3 protein, V gene, J gene, D gene. A D gene is named only where the DNA matches it firmly.

TGTGCCAGCAGGGATACAGGGGGAGGTGGCTACACCTTC	CASRDTGGGGYTF	TRBV9	TRBJ1-2	TRBD1
TGTGCCATCAGTGAGTCAGGGACAGGAGATCAGCCCCAGCATTTT	CAISESGTGDQPQHF	TRBV10-3	TRBJ1-5	TRBD1
TGTGCCAGCTCAGGAAGCTCCTACGAGCAGTACTTC	CASSGSSYEQYF	TRBV28	TRBJ2-7	NA
TGTGCCAGCAGCCTCGGACAGGTTAACACTGAAGCTTTCTTT	CASSLGQVNTEAFF	TRBV28	TRBJ1-1	TRBD1
TGTGCCTGGAGTATTGGGACAGGGGGCCCCTACCTGAACACCGGGGAGCTGTTTTTT	CAWSIGTGGPYLNTGELFF	TRBV30	TRBJ2-2	TRBD1
TGTGCCAGCAGCTCCCAGGGGGCGGGGGGCTACACCTTC	CASSSQGAGGYTF	TRBV5-4	TRBJ1-2	TRBD1
TGTGCCAGCAGCCCTAGGACTAGCGGGGGCTACGAGCAGTACTTC	CASSPRTSGGYEQYF	TRBV7-2	TRBJ2-7	TRBD2
TGCGCCAGCAGCACAACAGGGACCTCCTACGAGCAGTACTTC	CASSTTGTSYEQYF	TRBV5-1	TRBJ2-7	NA
TGTGCCAGCAGCGCAACAGGGAATTCACCCCTCCACTTT	CASSATGNSPLHF	TRBV9	TRBJ1-6	NA
TGTGCCAGTAGTATGACACCCCGGTCTAAAGACTATGGCTACACCTTC	CASSMTPRSKDYGYTF	TRBV19	TRBJ1-2	NA
TGTGCCAGCAGCTCGAACAGGGATAGGGCGAGCACCGGGGAGCTGTTTTTT	CASSSNRDRASTGELFF	TRBV7-3	TRBJ2-2	NA
TGCGCCAGCAGCCAAGAAAGGGAGACAGGGGTGCGAGAGACCCAGTACTTC	CASSQERETGVRETQYF	TRBV4-1	TRBJ2-5	TRBD1
TGTGCCAGCATAGACAAATCGAACACCGGGGAGCTGTTTTTT	CASIDKSNTGELFF	TRBV6-6	TRBJ2-2	NA
TGTGCCAGCAGCTTAGAGGAGAGAGATGAAGCTTTCTTT	CASSLEERDEAFF	TRBV7-3	TRBJ1-1	NA
TGCGCCAGCAGCCAGGGGGGGGCGACAGGGGTGTTGCAGCCCCAGCATTTT	CASSQGGATGVLQPQHF	TRBV4-1	TRBJ1-5	TRBD1
TGTGCCAGCAGCGGGGACAGGTCGCTGAACTATGGCTACACCTTC	CASSGDRSLNYGYTF	TRBV5-4	TRBJ1-2	TRBD1
TGTGCCAGCACCTCGGGAGGGGGAGCCACTGAAGCTTTCTTT	CASTSGGGATEAFF	TRBV4-2	TRBJ1-1	NA
TGTGCCAGCAGCCCTAGCGGCCCTAGCTCCTACGAGCAGTACTTC	CASSPSGPSSYEQYF	TRBV7-3	TRBJ2-7	TRBD2
TGTGCCAGCAGTTGGCAGGCCACCTCCTACGAGCAGTACTTC	CASSWQATSYEQYF	TRBV6-5	TRBJ2-7	NA
TGTGCCAGCAGAGAGCTCAGAGGGGGCTACACCTTC	CASRELRGGYTF	TRBV2	TRBJ1-2	NA
TGTGCCAGTAGTAGGGGACAGAGTCGGAATGAGCAGTTCTTC	CASSRGQSRNEQFF	TRBV19	TRBJ2-1	TRBD1
TGCGCCAGCAGCCAAGAAGGAAGGGGAGGCACTGAAGCTTTCTTT	CASSQEGRGGTEAFF	TRBV4-1	TRBJ1-1	NA
TGTGCCAGCAGCGACAGGGACGAGCAGTACTTC	CASSDRDEQYF	TRBV6-5	TRBJ2-7	TRBD1
TGTGCCAGCAGTGCCGGGACAGGGGGCCTCCAGCAGTACTTC	CASSAGTGGLQQYF	TRBV28	TRBJ2-7	TRBD1
TGTGCCTGGAGTGTACGTCGCGCAGATACGCAGTATTTT	CAWSVRRADTQYF	TRBV30	TRBJ2-3	NA
TGCGCCAGCAGCCCCCAAGCTGAGGACTCTGTCTATGGCTACACCTTC	CASSPQAEDSVYGYTF	TRBV4-1	TRBJ1-2	NA
TGCGCCAGCAGCCAAGAGGACAGGGGGGGACAGCCCCAGCATTTT	CASSQEDRGGQPQHF	TRBV4-1	TRBJ1-5	TRBD1
TGTGCCAGCAGTCTCCTCGGACAGGGGGGCCGCCACGAGCAGTACTTC	CASSLLGQGGRHEQYF	TRBV27	TRBJ2-7	TRBD1
TGCGCCAGCAGCTTGGACTCTAGGGGTGGCTACACCTTC	CASSLDSRGGYTF	TRBV5-1	TRBJ1-2	NA